This T cell receptor beta chain is from a study of T-cell memory formation after mild COVID-19. Turning to the study itself: The study found TCR clusters largely donor specific.

Comment on this clonotype: What it recognizes is unknown.

Findings and caveats of the study: Specificity for SARS-CoV-2 was not confirmed among the second-wave clones peaking on day 37. Of the contracting clones, CD4+ ones lay mainly in CM and EM, and CD8+ ones in EMRA.

This CDR3 is 15 amino acids long. The germline gives CDR1 SGHTA, CDR2 FQGNSA. V dropped 3 bases and J dropped 0; count of bases not matched to a gene: 1. Each CDR3 protein is one row after TCRdb ran MiXCR on the 5' RACE reads. The table shows 150,000 to 200,000 distinct CDR3 sequences, with roughly 12% occurring only once. Sequenced material: PBMCs or a T cell subset sorted from them (not recorded which). This sequence was found in a man aged 18 to 29 who had mild COVID-19 (a few samples of this study predate the infection). Cell type and time point are not known. This sequence joins TRBV7-2 and TRBJ2-3, with TRBD2 identical over 9 bases. In DNA form, the CDR3 reads TGTGCCAGCAGCTTGCGGGGGGGGAGCACAGATACGCAGTATTTT. Protein: CASSLRGGSTDTQYF.